The next 18 T cell receptor beta chains were all read from a single sample in a study of cytotoxic CD8 clonotypes in ibrutinib-treated CLL. The protocol was immunoSEQ multiplex PCR, while the TCRdb copy is restricted to in-frame clones and leaves out a portion. The sample lists 110,000 to 150,000 clones; roughly 83% were seen once. The specimen was PBMCs, collected after 12 months of ibrutinib treatment. The receptors come from a human donor with chronic lymphocytic leukemia.

The chain has TRBV28 and TRBJ2-7, with TRBD2 matching over 7 bases. The CDR3 loop spans 15 amino acids. The junction had 13 bases not matched to a gene; V was cut back by 7 bases and J by 4 bases. Germline V gene sequence: CDR1 MDHEN, CDR2 SYDVKM. The CDR3 loop is CASNDAAGAKYEQYF. The DNA of the CDR3 is TGTGCCAGCAACGATGCGGCGGGAGCTAAGTACGAGCAGTACTTC.

The gene calls are TRBV7-9 and TRBJ1-1; 8 bases align to TRBD1. J was trimmed by 0 bases and V by 7 bases; bases with no gene match: 13. Germline CDR1 SEHNR, CDR2 FQNEAQ (reference sequence). The CDR3 loop spans 17 amino acids. This CDR3 reads CASINRQGAYMNTEAFF. The CDR3 DNA reads as TGTGCCAGCATCAATCGCCAGGGGGCATACATGAACACTGAAGCTTTCTTT. Looking up the rest from reference TRBV7-9 and TRBJ1-1 gives the full variable domain: DTGVSQNPRHKITKRGQNVTFRCDPISEHNRLYWYRQTLGQGPEFLTYFQNEAQLEKSRLLSDRFSAERPKGSFSTLEIQRTEQGDSAMYLCASINRQGAYMNTEAFFGQGTRLTVV.

The J gene is TRBJ2-1, the V gene TRBV6-6; no clear D gene. Per the germline V gene, CDR1 is MNHNY and CDR2 is SVGAGI (reference sequence). This CDR3 has 14 residues. V was pared by 5 bases and J by 3 bases, with 11 bases between. The CDR3 loop reads CASSVGSHYNEQFF. For the CDR3, the DNA is TGTGCCAGCAGTGTAGGATCTCACTACAATGAGCAGTTCTTC.

V is TRBV7-9 and J is TRBJ1-2, with D possibly matching TRBD1 (6 bases). Trimming left V 3 bases short and J 7 bases short, with 21 bases between. The CDR3 extends over 16 amino acids. Germline CDR1 reads SEHNR; CDR2 reads FQNEAQ (reference sequence). This chain's CDR3 is CASSFQLPKGDFGYTF. The CDR3 DNA is TGTGCCAGCAGCTTTCAATTGCCCAAGGGGGACTTTGGCTACACCTTC.

This chain connects TRBV5-4 to TRBJ1-3; 7 bases align to TRBD1. This CDR3 contains 15 residues. V lost 3 bases and J lost 0; bases outside the gene matches: 3. Germline CDR1 SGHNT, CDR2 YYREEE (reference sequence). The CDR3 reads CASSSGQSSGNTIYF. The CDR3 DNA sequence: TGTGCCAGCAGCTCGGGACAGAGCTCTGGAAACACCATATATTTT.

V usage is TRBV4-2 and J usage is TRBJ1-1, with unresolved D. This CDR3 has 14 amino acids. Trimming shortened V by 4 bases and J by 1 base, and 10 bases separated the two germline ends. From germline, CDR1 is LGHNA and CDR2 YNFKEQ. The chain's CDR3 is CASSPGPTNTEAFF. The CDR3 coding sequence is TGTGCCAGCAGCCCCGGACCCACGAACACTGAAGCTTTCTTT.

The V and J genes are TRBV10-3 and TRBJ2-7; TRBD2 agrees at 14 bases. J gave up 5 bases and V 3 bases, and 3 bases lay outside the gene matches. This CDR3 has 15 residues. Germline CDR1 ENHRY, CDR2 SYGVKD. The CDR3 spells CAISDVGLAGDEQYF. DNA for the CDR3: TGTGCCATCAGTGATGTGGGACTAGCGGGAGACGAGCAGTACTTC.

The rearrangement links TRBV10-3 to TRBJ2-5, with D perhaps TRBD1 (6 bases). The germline V gene encodes CDR1 ENHRY and CDR2 SYGVKD. V shed 0 bases and J shed 3 bases, with 11 bases lying between them. The CDR3 covers 15 residues. The CDR3 here is CAISESGQPKETQYF. CDR3 DNA: TGTGCCATCAGTGAGTCGGGACAACCAAAAGAGACCCAGTACTTC.

The chain carries TRBV5-5 and TRBJ2-7; TRBD2 matches 13 bases. This CDR3 has 14 amino acids. Germline values: CDR1 SGHKS, CDR2 YYEKEE (reference sequence). V gave up 4 bases and J gave up 6 bases; unmatched junction bases: 4. The DNA of the CDR3 is TGTGCCAGCAGCCCAAGGACTAGCGGGAGCGAGCAGTACTTC. Amino acids: CASSPRTSGSEQYF.

The rearrangement joins TRBV6-6 to TRBJ2-2, with D possibly being TRBD2 (6 bases). Per germline, CDR1 MNHNY and CDR2 SVGAGI (reference sequence). CDR3 length equals 13 residues. The V end was cut by 0 bases, the J end by 7 bases, with 6 bases between. CDR3 nucleotide sequence: TGTGCCAGCAGTTACTCGCGGGACGGGGAGCTGTTTTTT. This gives the protein CASSYSRDGELFF.

The chain combines TRBV11-2 with TRBJ1-1; the D is unclear. The CDR3 loop spans 15 amino acids. The germline gives CDR1 SGHAT, CDR2 FQNNGV. Trimming removed 1 base at V and 1 base at J, with 10 bases between. In DNA, the CDR3 is TGTGCCAGCAGCTTAGTTCTGGGGAAGAACACTGAAGCTTTCTTT. Translated, it gives CASSLVLGKNTEAFF.

V usage is TRBV27 and J usage is TRBJ2-3; TRBD2 matches at 9 bases. The length of the CDR3 is 17 residues. Germline V gene data show CDR1 as MNHEY and CDR2 as SMNVEV (reference sequence). V shed 6 bases, J shed 0 bases, and the junction held 10 bases outside the gene matches. The CDR3 DNA sequence: TGTGCCAGCAGCCCCAGACTAGCGGCCAATAGCACAGATACGCAGTATTTT. Amino acids: CASSPRLAANSTDTQYF.

CDR3: CAIRGLQETQYF. In DNA form, the CDR3 reads TGTGCCATCAGAGGGCTCCAAGAGACCCAGTACTTC. This chain uses TRBV10-3 with TRBJ2-5; D gene unclear. The V end lost 6 bases, the J end lost 1 base, and 6 bases lay between the germline ends. The CDR3 runs to 12 residues. From germline, CDR1 is ENHRY and CDR2 SYGVKD.

The rearrangement uses TRBV14 and TRBJ2-7; the D gene is possibly TRBD2 (5 bases). CDR3 length equals 14 residues. The germline V gene encodes CDR1 SGHDN and CDR2 FVKESK. V dropped 1 base and J dropped 8 bases, with 15 bases sitting between them. The CDR3 DNA follows: TGTGCCAGCAGCCAAGCTAATAGCGTGGTGAAGCAGTACTTC. Protein: CASSQANSVVKQYF.

This chain links TRBV5-1 with TRBJ1-3; the D is unclear. The CDR3 extends over 16 amino acids. Trimming removed 0 bases from V and 0 bases from J, with 10 bases in between. The germline CDR1 and CDR2 sequences are SGHRS and YFSETQ. The CDR3 region is CASSLGRTDSGNTIYF. CDR3 bases: TGCGCCAGCAGCTTGGGACGCACCGACTCTGGAAACACCATATATTTT.

The chain recombines TRBV5-1 with TRBJ1-2, with D hard to call. CDR1 and CDR2 from the germline V gene are SGHRS and YFSETQ. V was clipped by 0 bases and J by 4 bases, with 13 bases between them. This CDR3 has 15 amino acids. In DNA form, the CDR3 reads TGCGCCAGCAGCTTGGTCCCCCAGGACTTCTATGGCTACACCTTC. This sequence encodes CASSLVPQDFYGYTF.

The chain combines TRBV4-3 with TRBJ2-2; D unclear. The V gene lost 0 bases and the J gene lost 5 bases, with 13 bases spanning the gap. The germline V gene has CDR1 LGHNA and CDR2 YSLEER. The CDR3 spans 16 residues. This chain's CDR3 is CASSQDPQARTGELFF. In DNA, the CDR3 is TGCGCCAGCAGCCAAGATCCCCAGGCCCGGACCGGGGAGCTGTTTTTT.

The chain couples TRBV10-3 to TRBJ1-2; possibly TRBD1 for D (6 bases). Germline CDR1 ENHRY, CDR2 SYGVKD. The CDR3 totals 15 residues. V gave up 3 bases and J gave up 2 bases, with 13 bases separating them. The CDR3 reads CAISDNGQRNYGYTF. DNA for the CDR3: TGTGCCATCAGTGATAACGGACAGAGGAACTATGGCTACACCTTC.